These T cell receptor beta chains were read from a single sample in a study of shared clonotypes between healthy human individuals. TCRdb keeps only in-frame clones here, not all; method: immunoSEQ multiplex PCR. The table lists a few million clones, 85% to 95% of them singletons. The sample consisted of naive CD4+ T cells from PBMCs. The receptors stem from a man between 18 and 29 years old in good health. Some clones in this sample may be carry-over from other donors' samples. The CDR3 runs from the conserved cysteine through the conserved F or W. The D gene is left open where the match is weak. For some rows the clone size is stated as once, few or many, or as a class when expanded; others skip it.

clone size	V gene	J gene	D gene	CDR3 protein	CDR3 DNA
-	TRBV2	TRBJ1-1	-	CASSTTGWDTEAFF	TGTGCCAGCAGTACAACAGGGTGGGACACTGAAGCTTTCTTT
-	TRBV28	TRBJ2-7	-	CASSFFPAGNEQYF	TGTGCCAGCAGTTTTTTCCCGGCAGGGAACGAGCAGTACTTC
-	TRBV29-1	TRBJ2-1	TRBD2	CIGGGRFFHEQFF	TGCATCGGGGGGGGGCGTTTTTTCCATGAGCAGTTCTTC
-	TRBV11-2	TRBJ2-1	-	CASGTDFEQFF	TGTGCCAGCGGGACGGACTTTGAGCAGTTCTTC
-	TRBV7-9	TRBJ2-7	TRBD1	CASSLATGFSYEQYF	TGTGCCAGCAGCTTAGCGACAGGGTTCTCCTACGAGCAGTACTTC
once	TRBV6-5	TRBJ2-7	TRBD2	CASRMTSGTQYF	TGTGCCAGCAGGATGACTAGCGGGACGCAGTACTTC
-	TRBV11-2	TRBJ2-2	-	CASSSLQGFGELFF	TGTGCCAGCAGCTCGCTTCAGGGGTTCGGGGAGCTGTTTTTT
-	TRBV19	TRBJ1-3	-	CASKTWEGASGNTIYF	TGTGCCAGTAAGACTTGGGAGGGCGCGTCTGGAAACACCATATATTTT
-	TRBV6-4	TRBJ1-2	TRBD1	CATHRGGYTF	TGTGCCACCCACAGGGGTGGCTACACCTTC
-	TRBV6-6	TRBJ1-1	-	CAGGGSSNTEAFF	TGTGCCGGGGGGGGCAGTTCGAACACTGAAGCTTTCTTT
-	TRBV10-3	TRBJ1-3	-	CAISEIGGDGIYF	TGTGCCATCAGTGAGATAGGGGGGGACGGCATATATTTT
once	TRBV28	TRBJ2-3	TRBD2	CASSGLAGGPSVDTQYF	TGTGCCAGCAGTGGACTAGCGGGAGGGCCCTCAGTAGATACGCAGTATTTT
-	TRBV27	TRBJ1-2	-	CASSFLGAYGYTF	TGTGCCAGCAGTTTCCTGGGGGCCTATGGCTACACCTTC
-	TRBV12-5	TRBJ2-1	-	CASGGASDNEQFF	TGTGCTAGTGGCGGGGCTAGTGACAATGAGCAGTTCTTC
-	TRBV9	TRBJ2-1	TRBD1	CASSVAIGTGVDYNEQFF	TGTGCCAGCAGCGTAGCTATCGGGACAGGGGTCGACTACAATGAGCAGTTCTTC
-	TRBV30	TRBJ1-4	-	CAWRRGGKLFF	TGTGCCTGGAGGAGGGGAGGAAAACTGTTTTTT
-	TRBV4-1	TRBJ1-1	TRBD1	CASSFHDRVGTEAFF	TGCGCCAGCAGCTTCCACGACAGGGTGGGCACTGAAGCTTTCTTT
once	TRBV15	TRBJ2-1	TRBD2	CATRDWGGAGGDEQFF	TGTGCCACCAGGGACTGGGGAGGAGCGGGAGGGGATGAGCAGTTCTTC
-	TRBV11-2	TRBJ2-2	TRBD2	CASSRKLAASNTGELFF	TGTGCCAGCAGCCGAAAACTAGCGGCCTCGAACACCGGGGAGCTGTTTTTT
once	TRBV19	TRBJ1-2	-	CASSDSLPNYGYTF	TGTGCCAGTAGTGACAGTCTCCCTAACTATGGCTACACCTTC
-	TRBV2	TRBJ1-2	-	CASSWRHINYGYTF	TGTGCCAGCAGTTGGAGACACATCAACTATGGCTACACCTTC
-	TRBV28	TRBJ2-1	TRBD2	CASSPPASGLRNEQFF	TGTGCCAGCAGTCCCCCGGCTAGCGGGTTAAGGAATGAGCAGTTCTTC
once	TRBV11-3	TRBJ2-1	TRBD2	CASSLGGLAGNEQFF	TGTGCCAGCAGCTTAGGCGGCCTAGCGGGGAATGAGCAGTTCTTC
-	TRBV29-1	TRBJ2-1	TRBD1	CSVHRGNNEQFF	TGCAGCGTTCACAGGGGGAACAATGAGCAGTTCTTC
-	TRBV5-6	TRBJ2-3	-	CASSPRTGTDTQYF	TGTGCCAGCAGCCCCCGGACAGGCACAGATACGCAGTATTTT
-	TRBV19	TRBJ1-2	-	CASSINPLGDGYTF	TGTGCCAGTAGTATAAACCCACTGGGAGATGGCTACACCTTC
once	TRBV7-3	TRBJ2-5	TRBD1	CASSSLPGQGETQYF	TGTGCCAGCAGCTCTCTACCGGGACAGGGGGAGACCCAGTACTTC
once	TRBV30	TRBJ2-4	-	CAWRPSGNIQYF	TGTGCCTGGAGACCATCAGGAAACATTCAGTACTTC
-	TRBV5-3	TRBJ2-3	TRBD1	CARSFHRGSSDTQYF	TGTGCCAGAAGCTTCCACAGGGGTTCGTCAGATACGCAGTATTTT
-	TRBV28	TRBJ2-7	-	CASSLFGEPYEQYF	TGTGCCAGCAGTTTGTTCGGGGAGCCCTACGAGCAGTACTTC
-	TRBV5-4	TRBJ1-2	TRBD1	CASSLPDRAYGYTF	TGTGCCAGCAGCTTGCCGGACAGGGCGTATGGCTACACCTTC
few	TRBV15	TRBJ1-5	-	CATSRVGAGQPQHF	TGTGCCACCAGCAGAGTCGGGGCAGGTCAGCCCCAGCATTTT